This T cell receptor (beta chain) was sequenced for a study of blood T cell repertoires in COVID-19. Study at large: Whether acute or convalescent, the COVID-19 samples came from the United States, Italy and Spain. PBMCs, B-cell-depleted T cells, or T cells provided the cDNA or gDNA that made up the material.

Germline loops: CDR1 SQVTM, CDR2 ANQGSEA. CDR3 length equals 15 residues. V was shortened by 3 bases and J by 1 base, with 15 bases between the two germline ends. How the authors handled the data: Using reference gene primer amplification, nucleated cell counts were estimated. Only in-frame clones appear in the TCRdb table, and some are missing; sequencing was by immunoSEQ multiplex PCR. Clone size and the V and J calls come from that table; the DNA yielded D and trimming. Of under 350,000 clones in the sample, 85% to 90% were seen once. The sequence derives from a human donor in a cohort sampled during active COVID-19. The sequenced material came from peripheral blood. The chain links TRBV29-1 to TRBJ1-2; D not resolved. The CDR3 bases are TGCAGCGTTGACCCAGAGGCGTCGGGTAACTATGGCTACACCTTC. Residues: CSVDPEASGNYGYTF.